This TCR beta chain emerged from a study of blood T cells in healthy people across ages. Study-wide results and limits: There was no known CMV status for donors, so expanded clonotype changes were possibly confounded. Naive CD4+ cell counts and diversity both ran higher in long-lived than in aged donors. TCR beta diversity per million T cells fell roughly linearly with age.

Deletions cut 1 base from V and 6 bases from J, with 6 bases between. The V gene's germline CDR1 is SNHLY and CDR2 FYNNEI. The CDR3 loop spans 12 amino acids. To note about this clonotype: Its target is not known.

The use of a sample-barcoded 5' primer and a J-beta primer mix characterized a second PCR of roughly 7 to 11 cycles. A template-switch adaptor that had 12 random nucleotides put a tag on each cDNA molecule. MiXCR, applied by TCRdb to the 5' RACE reads, yields one record per CDR3 protein. The repertoire has just over 1 million distinct CDR3 sequences, roughly 45% of them found once; the top ten carry approximately 20%. The specimen was blood. The TCR originated in a woman in her sixties or seventies in good health. The V gene is TRBV2, the J gene TRBJ2-5; D gene uncertain. The CDR3 loop reads CASSEGPQTQYF. The DNA for the CDR3 is TGTGCCAGCAGTGAAGGGCCCCAGACCCAGTACTTC.